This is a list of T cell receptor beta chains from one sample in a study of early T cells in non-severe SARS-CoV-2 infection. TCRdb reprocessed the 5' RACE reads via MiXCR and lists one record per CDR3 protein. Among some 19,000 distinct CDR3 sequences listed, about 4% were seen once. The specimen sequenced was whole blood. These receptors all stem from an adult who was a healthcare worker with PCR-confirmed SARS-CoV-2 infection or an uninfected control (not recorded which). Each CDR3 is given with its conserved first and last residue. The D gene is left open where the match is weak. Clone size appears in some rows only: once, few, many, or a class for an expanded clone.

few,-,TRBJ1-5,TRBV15,CATSRPIPVRGLYSNQPQHF,TGTGCCACCAGCAGACCCATACCTGTCAGGGGACTCTATAGCAATCAGCCCCAGCATTTT
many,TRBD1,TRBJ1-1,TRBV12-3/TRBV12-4,CASSRQGWDTEAFF,TGTGCCAGCAGTCGACAGGGCTGGGACACTGAAGCTTTCTTT
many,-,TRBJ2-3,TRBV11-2,CASSLDTFVTDTQYF,TGTGCCAGCAGCTTGGACACTTTCGTGACAGATACGCAGTATTTT
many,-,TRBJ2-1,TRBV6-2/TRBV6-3,CASSETTYNEQFF,TGTGCCAGCAGTGAGACTACCTACAATGAGCAGTTCTTC
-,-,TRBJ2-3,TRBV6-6,CASSSSDTQYF,TGTGCCAGCAGTTCGTCAGATACGCAGTATTTT
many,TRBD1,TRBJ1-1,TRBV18,CASSAGTGAAVGEAFF,TGTGCCAGCTCAGCCGGGACAGGGGCCGCGGTAGGTGAAGCTTTCTTT
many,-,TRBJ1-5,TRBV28,CASSPQRFSNQPQHF,TGTGCCAGCAGCCCACAGAGATTTAGCAATCAGCCCCAGCATTTT
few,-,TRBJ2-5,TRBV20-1,CSAIPSGTQSLQYQETQYF,TGCAGTGCTATACCATCCGGGACTCAAAGCCTTCAGTACCAAGAGACCCAGTACTTC
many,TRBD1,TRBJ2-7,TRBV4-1,CASSQGQGGTYEQYF,TGCGCCAGCAGCCAAGGACAGGGGGGAACCTACGAGCAGTACTTC
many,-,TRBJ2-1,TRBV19,CASSYGSGSSYNEQFF,TGTGCCAGTAGTTACGGGTCGGGGAGCTCCTACAATGAGCAGTTCTTC
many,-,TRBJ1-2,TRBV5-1,CASSSGQGARADYGYTF,TGCGCCAGCAGCTCCGGGCAGGGAGCTAGGGCTGACTATGGCTACACCTTC
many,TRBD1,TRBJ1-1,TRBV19,CASSISHRGHTEAFF,TGTGCCAGTAGTATCTCTCACAGGGGTCACACTGAAGCTTTCTTT
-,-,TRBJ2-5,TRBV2,CASRETGGETQYF,TGTGCCAGCAGGGAGACAGGCGGAGAGACCCAGTACTTC
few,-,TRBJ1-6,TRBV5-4,CASSLDLGTIASPLHF,TGTGCCAGCAGCTTGGATTTGGGGACCATTGCTTCACCCCTCCACTTT
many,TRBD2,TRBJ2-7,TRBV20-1,CSARTSGVFGQYF,TGCAGTGCTAGGACTAGCGGGGTGTTCGGGCAGTACTTC
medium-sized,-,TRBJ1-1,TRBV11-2,CASSLDRDTEAFF,TGTGCCAGCAGCTTAGATCGGGACACTGAAGCTTTCTTT
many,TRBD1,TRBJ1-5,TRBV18,CASSPDGGGQLNQPQHF,TGTGCCAGCTCACCCGATGGCGGGGGACAGCTAAATCAGCCCCAGCATTTT
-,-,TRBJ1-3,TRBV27,CASSFAGTRGTIYF,TGTGCCAGCAGTTTCGCCGGGACCCGGGGCACCATATATTTT
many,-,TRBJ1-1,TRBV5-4,CASSLGGSLTEAFF,TGTGCCAGCAGCTTGGGTGGGAGTTTGACTGAAGCTTTCTTT
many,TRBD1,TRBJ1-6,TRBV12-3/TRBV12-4,CASSSLGQGHSPLHF,TGTGCCAGCAGTTCCTTAGGACAGGGCCACTCACCCCTCCACTTT
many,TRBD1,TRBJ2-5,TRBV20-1,CSAVDRGVETQYF,TGCAGTGCTGTCGACAGGGGCGTCGAGACCCAGTACTTC
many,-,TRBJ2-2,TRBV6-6,CASNRPGELFF,TGTGCCAGCAACCGACCCGGGGAGCTGTTTTTT
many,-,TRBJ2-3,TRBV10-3,CAISDIGVSDTQYF,TGTGCCATCAGTGATATCGGGGTATCAGATACGCAGTATTTT
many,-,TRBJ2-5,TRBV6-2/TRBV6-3,CASSALWIQETQYF,TGTGCCAGCAGTGCTCTCTGGATCCAAGAGACCCAGTACTTC
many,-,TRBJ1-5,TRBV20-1,CSARSAGARGNQPQHF,TGCAGTGCTAGGTCAGCAGGGGCCAGGGGCAATCAGCCCCAGCATTTT
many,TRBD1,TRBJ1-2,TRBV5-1,CASSLQGAPNYGYTF,TGCGCCAGCAGCTTACAGGGGGCGCCGAACTATGGCTACACCTTC
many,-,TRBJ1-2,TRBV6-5,CASSYDRGYGYTF,TGTGCCAGCAGTTACGATAGGGGATACGGCTACACCTTC
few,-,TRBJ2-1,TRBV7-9,CASSSGGGQQFF,TGTGCCAGCAGCTCAGGCGGGGGCCAGCAGTTCTTC
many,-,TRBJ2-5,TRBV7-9,CASSPRDYGAQYF,TGTGCCAGCAGCCCCCGCGACTATGGGGCCCAGTACTTC
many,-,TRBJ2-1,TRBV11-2,CASSLRLSDSNEQFF,TGTGCCAGCAGCTTAAGGCTCTCAGACAGTAATGAGCAGTTCTTC
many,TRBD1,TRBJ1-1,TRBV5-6,CASSVETGGRSEAFF,TGTGCCAGCAGCGTGGAAACAGGGGGTCGGTCTGAAGCTTTCTTT
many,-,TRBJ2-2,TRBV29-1,CSVGPSTGELFF,TGCAGCGTGGGGCCTTCCACCGGGGAGCTGTTTTTT
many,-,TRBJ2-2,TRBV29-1,CSVVTHLNTGELFF,TGCAGCGTTGTAACACACCTAAACACCGGGGAGCTGTTTTTT
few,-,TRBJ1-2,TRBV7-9,CASSLQEGVYGYTF,TGTGCCAGCAGCTTACAAGAGGGCGTCTATGGCTACACCTTC
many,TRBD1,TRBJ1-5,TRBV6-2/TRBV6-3,CASSYSTGTGGSGNQPQHF,TGTGCCAGCAGTTACTCGACCGGGACAGGGGGTTCGGGCAATCAGCCCCAGCATTTT
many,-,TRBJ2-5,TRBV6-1,CASSESWKETQYF,TGTGCCAGCAGTGAATCGTGGAAAGAGACCCAGTACTTC
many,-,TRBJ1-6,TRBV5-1,CASSDLDRSYNSPLHF,TGCGCCAGCAGCGACCTGGACCGGTCCTATAATTCACCCCTCCACTTT
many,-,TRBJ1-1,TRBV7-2,CASTRKQGNAEAFF,TGTGCCAGCACCCGGAAACAGGGTAATGCTGAAGCTTTCTTT
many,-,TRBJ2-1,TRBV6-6,CASSYGREQFF,TGTGCCAGCAGTTATGGGCGGGAGCAGTTCTTC
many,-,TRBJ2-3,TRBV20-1,CSARAARDTQYF,TGCAGTGCTAGAGCGGCTCGGGATACGCAGTATTTT
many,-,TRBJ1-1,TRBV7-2,CASGGQASTEAFF,TGTGCCAGTGGGGGCCAGGCGAGCACTGAAGCTTTCTTT
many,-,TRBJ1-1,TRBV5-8,CASSLIIEQGTEAFF,TGTGCCAGCAGCTTAATAATCGAGCAGGGTACTGAAGCTTTCTTT
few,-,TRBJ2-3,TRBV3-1,CASSQASGLGDTQYF,TGTGCCAGCAGCCAAGCTTCCGGTCTGGGAGATACGCAGTATTTT
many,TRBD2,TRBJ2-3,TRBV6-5,CASSYGGPGTSGGTDTQYF,TGTGCCAGCAGTTATGGGGGTCCCGGGACTAGCGGGGGCACAGATACGCAGTATTTT
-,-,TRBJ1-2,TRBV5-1,CASSSLVDGYTF,TGCGCCAGCAGTTCGCTTGTCGATGGCTACACCTTC
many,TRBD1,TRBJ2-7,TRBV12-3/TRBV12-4,CASRRQGAYEQYF,TGTGCCAGCAGGCGACAGGGCGCCTACGAGCAGTACTTC
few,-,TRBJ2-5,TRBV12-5,CASGRPDFSETQYF,TGTGCTAGTGGTCGCCCCGATTTCAGCGAGACCCAGTACTTC
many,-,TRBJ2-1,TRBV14,CASSQDLIRGSGNEQFF,TGTGCCAGCAGCCAAGATCTAATTAGAGGGTCGGGCAATGAGCAGTTCTTC
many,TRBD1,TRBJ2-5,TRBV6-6,CASSTPRQGGKETQYF,TGTGCCAGCAGTACGCCTAGACAGGGGGGTAAAGAGACCCAGTACTTC
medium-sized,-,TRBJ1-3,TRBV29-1,CSFTSGNTIYF,TGCAGCTTCACCTCTGGAAACACCATATATTTT
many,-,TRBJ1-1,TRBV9,CASSVGGDNTEAFF,TGTGCCAGCAGCGTAGGGGGGGATAACACTGAAGCTTTCTTT
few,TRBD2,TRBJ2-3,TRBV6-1,CASSTTPSGAGDTQYF,TGTGCCAGCAGTACTACGCCTAGCGGGGCGGGAGATACGCAGTATTTT
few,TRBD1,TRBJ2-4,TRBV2,CASRDWDRGPKNIQYF,TGTGCCAGCAGAGACTGGGACAGGGGTCCCAAAAACATTCAGTACTTC
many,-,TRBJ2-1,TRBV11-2,CASSLDWRSYNEQFF,TGTGCCAGCAGCTTAGATTGGAGGTCCTACAATGAGCAGTTCTTC
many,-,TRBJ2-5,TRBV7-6,CASSSSGGTQYF,TGTGCCAGCAGCTCCTCCGGGGGGACCCAGTACTTC